This TCR beta chain was sequenced in a study of T-cell reconstitution after alpha-beta-depleted transplantation in children. Study-level findings and limits: Once a year had passed after transplant, T-cell counts and diversity came mostly from newly produced T cells. High day-60 TCRbeta diversity in some patients came from surviving recipient T cells and thymic progenitors.

This clonotype was observed many times. Its antigen remains unknown. Trimming took 3 bases from V and 3 from J; bases not matched to a gene: 4. Per the germline V gene, CDR1 is SQVTM and CDR2 is ANQGSEA. There are 13 residues in the CDR3. As it was prepared, the TCRbeta library received unique molecular identifiers. TCRdb recomputed calls from the PCR reads with MiXCR, one row per CDR3 protein. The repertoire has 200,000 to 250,000 distinct CDR3 sequences, 20% to 30% of them found once; the top ten carry roughly 2.5%. This clonotype originated in a girl aged 2-10 years with Fanconi anemia, due to receive a stem cell transplant. This chain links TRBV29-1 with TRBJ2-7, with TRBD1 identical over 8 bases. This specimen was PBMCs, taken before TCRalphabeta/CD19-depleted stem cell transplant. In DNA form, the CDR3 reads TGCAGCGTTGATGCAGGGGGCGGCTACGAGCAGTACTTC. Protein product: CSVDAGGGYEQYF.